The clone carrying this TCR beta chain was seen more than once but under ten times. The antigen is not known. Memory CD4+ T cells were sorted as CD4+CD45RO+CD25- cells. Full-length variable regions came from constant-region reverse primers plus semi-nested Nested Universal Primer A PCR. TCRdb called the 5' RACE reads again in MiXCR, with one record for every CDR3 protein. Found here are under 45,000 distinct CDR3 sequences, 30% of them singletons; the top ten hold just over 4%. V was clipped by 3 bases and J by 6 bases; unmatched bases: 3. The CDR3 is 14 residues long. Germline CDR1 SGHRS, CDR2 YFSETQ. Study-wide results and caveats: In terms of TCR gene usage, tumor memory CD4+ T cells clustered together with blood and lymph node memory CD4+ cells, as well as with lymph node naive CD4+ cells.

Sequencing was carried out using tumor-infiltrating memory CD4+ T cells sorted from the breast tumor. Subset given: memory CD4+ T cells, CD4+CD45RO+CD25-. The rearrangement joins TRBV5-1 to TRBJ2-2, with 9 bases matching TRBD1. This sequence originates from a female donor with breast cancer. The CDR3 DNA reads TGCGCCAGCAGCTCGACAGGGGGGGCCGGGGAGCTGTTTTTT. Protein product: CASSSTGGAGELFF.